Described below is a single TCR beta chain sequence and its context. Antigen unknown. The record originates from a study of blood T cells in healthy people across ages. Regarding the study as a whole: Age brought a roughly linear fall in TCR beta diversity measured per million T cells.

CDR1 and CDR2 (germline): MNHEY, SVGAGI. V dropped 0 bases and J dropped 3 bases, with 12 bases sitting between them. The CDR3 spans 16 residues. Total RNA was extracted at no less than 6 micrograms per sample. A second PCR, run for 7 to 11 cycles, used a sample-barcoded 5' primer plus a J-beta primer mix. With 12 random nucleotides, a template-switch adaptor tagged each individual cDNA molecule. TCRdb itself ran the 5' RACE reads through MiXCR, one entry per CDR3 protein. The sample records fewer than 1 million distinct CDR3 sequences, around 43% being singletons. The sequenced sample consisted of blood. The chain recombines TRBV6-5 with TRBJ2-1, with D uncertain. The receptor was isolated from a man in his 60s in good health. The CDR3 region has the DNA TGTGCCAGCAGTTACTCGACGCTCTTACTCTACAATGAGCAGTTCTTC. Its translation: CASSYSTLLLYNEQFF.